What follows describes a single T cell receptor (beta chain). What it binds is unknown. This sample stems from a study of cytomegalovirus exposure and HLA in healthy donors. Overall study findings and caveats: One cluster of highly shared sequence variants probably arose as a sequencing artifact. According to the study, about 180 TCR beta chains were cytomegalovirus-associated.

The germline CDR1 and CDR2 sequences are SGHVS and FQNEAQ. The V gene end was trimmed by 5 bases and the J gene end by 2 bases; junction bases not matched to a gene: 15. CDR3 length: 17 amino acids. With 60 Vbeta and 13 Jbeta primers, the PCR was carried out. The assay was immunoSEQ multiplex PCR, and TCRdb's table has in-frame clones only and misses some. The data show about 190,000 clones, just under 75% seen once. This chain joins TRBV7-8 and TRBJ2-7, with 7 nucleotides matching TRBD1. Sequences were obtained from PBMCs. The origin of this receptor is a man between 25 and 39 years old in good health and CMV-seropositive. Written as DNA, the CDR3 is TGTGCCAGCAGCGGCGCGCGAGATGGGGACAGTACCTACGAGCAGTACTTC. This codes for CASSGARDGDSTYEQYF.